The sequence of this TCR beta chain was determined in a study of blood T cell repertoires in COVID-19. Profiled with immunoSEQ multiplex PCR; TCRdb holds only in-frame clones, not every one. The sample consists of some 180,000 clones, around nine tenths of them appearing once. A single count supports this clone. V lost 6 bases and J 0 bases, leaving 13 bases between the germline ends. The CDR3 sequence is 15 residues long. CDR1 SGHTA and CDR2 FQGNSA come from the germline V gene. The sample consisted of peripheral blood. The clonotype comes from a woman of 80 years or more with COVID-19, enrolled during active disease. The chain employs TRBV7-2 and TRBJ2-3; D might be TRBD1 (6 bases). CDR3 loop: CASSKGESSTDTQYF. CDR3 sequence (DNA): TGTGCCAGCAGTAAGGGGGAGTCTAGCACAGATACGCAGTATTTT.